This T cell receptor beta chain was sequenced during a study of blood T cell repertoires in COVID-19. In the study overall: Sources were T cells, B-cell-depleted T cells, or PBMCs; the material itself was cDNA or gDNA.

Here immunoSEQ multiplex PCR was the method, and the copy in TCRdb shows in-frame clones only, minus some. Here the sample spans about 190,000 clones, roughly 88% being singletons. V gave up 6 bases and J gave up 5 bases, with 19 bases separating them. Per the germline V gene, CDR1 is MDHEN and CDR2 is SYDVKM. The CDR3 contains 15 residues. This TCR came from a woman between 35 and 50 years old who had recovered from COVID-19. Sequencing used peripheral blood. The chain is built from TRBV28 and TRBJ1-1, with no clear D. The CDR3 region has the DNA TGTGCCAGCAGGTCGGTGGGTCTCGGAGAAACTGAAGCTTTCTTT. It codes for CASRSVGLGETEAFF.